Presented here are 5 T cell receptor beta chains from one specimen sequenced in a study of T cell responses to AZD1222 COVID-19 vaccine. The assay was immunoSEQ multiplex PCR, and TCRdb's table has in-frame clones only and misses some. The sample carries more than 150,000 clones, approximately 90% recorded once. The sample in question was peripheral blood, obtained on day 0 of AZD1222 vaccination. All receptors come from an adult in good health.

The CDR3 loop is CASSQGREDLYNEQFF. CDR3 bases: TGCGCCAGCAGCCAAGGGCGGGAGGATCTCTACAATGAGCAGTTCTTC. V and J are TRBV4-1 and TRBJ2-1, with 8 bases aligning to TRBD2. Trimming removed 1 base from V and 3 bases from J; junction bases left unmatched: 5. There are 16 residues in the CDR3. Per germline, CDR1 MGHRA and CDR2 YSYEKL.

The chain is built from TRBV5-1 and TRBJ2-5; unclear D gene. This CDR3 is 12 amino acids long. V gave up 4 bases and J gave up 4 bases, with 8 bases separating them. Per germline, CDR1 SGHRS and CDR2 YFSETQ. The CDR3 spells CASSALGETQYF. CDR3 sequence (DNA): TGCGCCAGCAGCGCCTTGGGAGAGACCCAGTACTTC.

As regards this clone: The sample carries other DNA sequences with the same CDR3. This rearrangement joins TRBV7-9 to TRBJ1-2; D not certain. Trimming left V 5 bases short and J 5 bases short, with 6 bases between. CDR3 length: 11 amino acids. CDR1 SEHNR and CDR2 FQNEAQ come from the germline V gene (reference sequence). This chain's CDR3 is CASSPDYGYTF. For the CDR3, the DNA is TGTGCCAGCAGCCCGGATTATGGCTACACCTTC.

The chain uses TRBV27 and TRBJ2-2, with D possibly TRBD2 on 5 matching bases. Germline-derived CDR1 and CDR2 are MNHEY and SMNVEV (reference sequence). The CDR3 has 15 residues. V was pared by 5 bases and J by 7 bases, with 17 bases between. The CDR3 DNA sequence: TGTGCCAGCAGTGGCGGGCCAGCGAGGGTCGGGGAGCTGTTTTTT. Protein product: CASSGGPARVGELFF.

The chain is built from TRBV4-2 and TRBJ2-7; D tentatively reads TRBD1 or TRBD2 (6 bases each). Germline CDR1 and CDR2: LGHNA and YNFKEQ. Trimming took off 0 bases at V and 2 bases at J, with 11 bases between the two ends. The CDR3 has 15 amino acids. The CDR3 DNA reads TGTGCCAGCAGCCAAGATCTCGGGGGCCCCTACGAGCAGTACTTC. It encodes CASSQDLGGPYEQYF.